This record looks at one T cell receptor (beta chain) sequence and its context. In the original workflow: Amplifying reference gene primers gave estimates of nucleated cell counts. The method was immunoSEQ multiplex PCR; TCRdb's version includes in-frame clones alone and lacks a portion of them. The DNA was the basis for D and trimming; V, J and clone size are from that table. The sample has 80,000 to 90,000 clones, about four fifths seen once. These data originate in a study of blood T cell repertoires in COVID-19. Study-wide background: The study drew acute and convalescent COVID-19 samples from the United States, Italy and Spain. Sample material is recorded as cDNA or gDNA derived from T cells, B-cell-depleted T cells, or PBMCs.

V shed 3 bases and J 12 bases; nucleotides not matched to a gene: 13. The CDR3 runs to 15 residues. CDR1 and CDR2 from the germline V gene are MDHEN and SYDVKM. J is TRBJ2-1 and V is TRBV28; TRBD2 aligns across 8 bases. The sequence derives from a woman in her seventies with acute or convalescent COVID-19. Sequencing was performed on peripheral blood. The CDR3 DNA reads TGTGCCAGCAGTTTCACGAGCGGGGGTTCGGGTGGGCAGTTCTTC. This codes for CASSFTSGGSGGQFF.